Included here is one TCR beta chain sequence, with context. Its antigen is not identified. The data originate from a study of neoadjuvant anti-PD-1 for oral cavity cancer. V lost 1 base and J lost 2, with 9 bases in between. The CDR3 is made up of 14 amino acids. Germline V CDR1 and CDR2: SEHNR, FQNEAQ (reference sequence). The time point here: after neoadjuvant nivolumab, at surgical resection. Analysis of PBMCs was direct, with no culture step. Using immunoSEQ multiplex PCR, the repertoire was profiled, and TCRdb retains in-frame clones only, with some absent. The sample includes about 14,000 clones, approximately 75% of them seen just once. Study-level results: Higher pretreatment Treg/Th17 ratios tracked higher pretreatment blood clonality.

This TCR derives from a person aged 40-85 years with oral cavity squamous cell carcinoma. The sequences come from PBMCs, collected after nivolumab (anti-PD-1) treatment. V is TRBV7-9 and J is TRBJ2-7; D possibly corresponds to TRBD2 (6 bases). The CDR3 sequence: CASSLVGGTYEQYF. The CDR3 bases are TGTGCCAGCAGCTTAGTGGGGGGAACCTACGAGCAGTACTTC.